Each of the 11 T cell receptor beta chains below was sequenced from the same sample in a study of beta chain features in type 1 diabetes. What was sequenced were expressed TCRB transcripts, since all of the isolated RNA had been reverse transcribed. TCRdb's copy holds only in-frame clones and misses some; the assay was immunoSEQ multiplex PCR. The data contain 900,000 or so clones, about 17% of them singletons. Sequencing input: naive CD4+ T cells from blood. All receptors derive from a woman younger than 30 in good health.

This clone came up a few times. The same CDR3 also results from other DNA sequences found in this sample. The rearrangement links TRBV7-9 to TRBJ2-3, with TRBD2 matching 11 bases. Germline loops: CDR1 SEHNR, CDR2 FQNEAQ (reference sequence). The V gene end was trimmed by 5 bases and the J gene end by 3 bases; junction bases not matched to a gene: 4. The CDR3 totals 15 residues. CDR3 protein: CASSLGTSGTDTQYF. CDR3 nucleotide sequence: TGTGCCAGCAGCCTAGGGACTAGCGGAACAGATACGCAGTATTTT.

This clone has just a few counts. The chain is built from TRBV2 and TRBJ2-7; tentative D call: TRBD1 (6 bases). Germline lookup yields CDR1 SNHLY and CDR2 FYNNEI. This CDR3 has 14 residues. The V end lost 6 bases, the J end lost 3 bases, and 15 bases lay between the germline ends. DNA of the CDR3: TGTGCCAGCAGGTTACAGGGTTCGAGCTACGAGCAGTACTTC. This translates into CASRLQGSSYEQYF.

This sequence joins TRBV7-2 and TRBJ1-1; TRBD1 matches 7 bases. Germline V gene sequence: CDR1 SGHTA, CDR2 FQGNSA. V was pared by 1 base and J by 4 bases, with 9 bases of the junction left unmatched. The CDR3 consists of 16 residues. The DNA for the CDR3 is TGTGCCAGCAGCTTAGATGTCCTTCAGGGGGGCACTGAAGCTTTCTTT. Translation: CASSLDVLQGGTEAFF.

V gene TRBV5-1 combines with J gene TRBJ1-2; 10 bases agree with TRBD1. The CDR3 has 14 amino acids. The J segment lost 2 bases and the V segment lost 3 bases, leaving 1 base of the junction unmatched. Germline CDR1 reads SGHRS; CDR2 reads YFSETQ. The CDR3: CASSSTGGNYGYTF. The CDR3 coding sequence is TGCGCCAGCAGCTCGACAGGGGGCAACTATGGCTACACCTTC. Supplemented by reference TRBV5-1 and TRBJ1-2, the full variable domain reads KAGVTQTPRYLIKTRGQQVTLSCSPISGHRSVSWYQQTPGQGLQFLFEYFSETQRNKGNFPGRFSGRQFSNSRSEMNVSTLELGDSALYLCASSSTGGNYGYTFGSGTRLTVV.

This chain uses TRBV6-6 with TRBJ2-3; D not certain. Trimming left V 10 bases short and J 2 bases short, with 7 bases between. CDR1 is MNHNY, CDR2 SVGAGI, per germline (reference sequence). The CDR3 loop spans 11 amino acids. CDR3 region: CATTYTDTQYF. The CDR3, as DNA: TGTGCCACCACCTACACAGATACGCAGTATTTT.

This chain uses TRBV6-1 with TRBJ2-5; perhaps D is TRBD1 or TRBD2 (7 bases each). Germline V gene data show CDR1 as MNHNS and CDR2 as SASEGT. The CDR3 consists of 14 residues. V gave up 4 bases and J gave up 4 bases, with 13 bases separating them. This CDR3 is CASSVQGGGETQYF. The CDR3 nucleotides are TGTGCCAGCAGTGTTCAGGGGGGGGGAGAGACCCAGTACTTC.

The chain employs TRBV7-6 and TRBJ2-2, with D hard to call. CDR1 is SGHVS, CDR2 FNYEAQ, per germline. The CDR3 length is 15 residues. Trimming took off 5 bases at V and 7 bases at J, with 17 bases between the two ends. CDR3 nucleotides: TGTGCCAGCAGCCCTATCGGGTCGGTTATCGGGGAGCTGTTTTTT. Its protein is CASSPIGSVIGELFF.

There are a few counts of this clone. The gene calls are TRBV6-5 and TRBJ1-2; 9 nucleotides agree with TRBD1. Trimming cost V 4 bases and J 3 bases; bases outside gene matches: 9. Germline CDR1 MNHEY, CDR2 SVGAGI. There are 16 residues in the CDR3. The CDR3 DNA reads TGTGCCAGCAGTTTGAGTCGGGACAGGGTGGACTATGGCTACACCTTC. This codes for CASSLSRDRVDYGYTF.

This clone was counted only a few times. J is TRBJ2-3 and V is TRBV7-2, with a possible D match to TRBD2 (5 bases). V gave up 1 base and J gave up 2 bases, with 10 bases separating them. The germline CDR1 and CDR2 sequences are SGHTA and FQGNSA. There are 15 residues in the CDR3. The CDR3 protein is CASSLDPGFTDTQYF. The CDR3, as DNA: TGTGCCAGCAGCTTAGACCCGGGGTTCACAGATACGCAGTATTTT.

J is TRBJ2-5 and V is TRBV15; no clear D gene. The CDR3 runs 11 residues. V lost 5 bases and J lost 5, with 6 bases in between. Germline V gives CDR1 LNHNV, CDR2 YYDKDF (reference sequence). Written as DNA, the CDR3 is TGTGCCACCAGCCTGGGGGAGACCCAGTACTTC. Amino acid sequence: CATSLGETQYF.

The V and J genes are TRBV27 and TRBJ2-1, with D possibly being TRBD2 (5 bases). CDR3 size: 16 residues. Trimming took off 7 bases at V and 4 bases at J, with 20 bases between the two ends. Germline values: CDR1 MNHEY, CDR2 SMNVEV (reference sequence). CDR3 region: CASIRTGTSGYNEQFF. Written as DNA, the CDR3 is TGTGCCAGCATCCGGACTGGAACTTCGGGTTACAATGAGCAGTTCTTC.